The 23 T cell receptor beta chains below come from one sample, sequenced in a study of OX40 agonist ivuxolimab in advanced cancers. The protocol was immunoSEQ multiplex PCR, while the TCRdb copy is restricted to in-frame clones and leaves out a portion. The repertoire consists of tens of thousands of clones, with approximately 85% occurring once and the leading ten covering around 0.21%. Material: CD4+ or CD8+ T cells sorted from blood, obtained in a trial of the OX40 agonist ivuxolimab. These receptors were obtained from an adult with an advanced solid tumor such as melanoma, head and neck, liver or kidney cancer.

V usage is TRBV14 and J usage is TRBJ2-1; unclear D gene. Trimming stripped 3 bases from V and 0 bases from J, with 12 bases between. The CDR3 consists of 16 residues. Per germline, CDR1 SGHDN and CDR2 FVKESK. The CDR3 loop is CASSHTGRRSYNEQFF. Written as DNA, the CDR3 is TGTGCCAGCAGCCATACCGGGCGTCGCTCCTACAATGAGCAGTTCTTC.

The CDR3, as DNA: TGTGCCAGCAGCTGGACAGGGTCTGGAAACACCATATATTTT. Translated: CASSWTGSGNTIYF. V is TRBV5-4 and J is TRBJ1-3; 8 nucleotides match TRBD1. Looked up from germline, CDR1 is SGHNT and CDR2 is YYREEE (reference sequence). V shed 3 bases and J 1 base; nucleotides not matched to a gene: 0. The CDR3 is 14 residues long. The full variable domain, in which reference TRBV5-4 and TRBJ1-3 provide the parts outside the CDR3, is ETGVTQSPTHLIKTRGQQVTLRCSSQSGHNTVSWYQQALGQGPQFIFQYYREEENGRGNFPPRFSGLQFPNYSSELNVNALELDDSALYLCASSWTGSGNTIYFGEGSWLTVV.

The rearrangement links TRBV5-1 to TRBJ1-3; D is unresolved. The germline CDR1 and CDR2 sequences are SGHRS and YFSETQ. The CDR3 consists of 16 residues. V was shortened by 2 bases and J by 0 bases, with 12 bases between the two germline ends. Here the CDR3 DNA reads TGCGCCAGCAGCTTCAGTACCCCTAGCTCTGGAAACACCATATATTTT. Residues: CASSFSTPSSGNTIYF.

This rearrangement joins TRBV10-3 to TRBJ2-7; 11 bases agree with TRBD1. This CDR3 region has 15 residues. V was clipped by 5 bases and J by 4 bases; unmatched bases: 7. CDR1 ENHRY and CDR2 SYGVKD come from the germline V gene. CDR3 sequence: CAISPMDRGRYEQYF. For the CDR3, the DNA is TGTGCCATCAGTCCGATGGACAGGGGGCGATACGAGCAGTACTTC.

This clone has just a few counts. In nucleotides, the CDR3 is TGCGCCAGCTCCCTCGGGGACAGGGCTTACACCGGGGAGCTGTTTTTT. Translated: CASSLGDRAYTGELFF. The chain recombines TRBV5-1 with TRBJ2-2; TRBD1 matches at 9 bases. V trimming: 7 bases; J trimming: 3 bases; junction bases outside the gene matches: 10. The germline V gene encodes CDR1 SGHRS and CDR2 YFSETQ. The CDR3 is 16 residues long.

V and J are TRBV6-5 and TRBJ2-7; perhaps TRBD2 as D (5 bases). Germline V gene data show CDR1 as MNHEY and CDR2 as SVGAGI. The CDR3 contains 15 residues. Between the trimmed V and J ends, which lost 3 bases and 3 bases, there was a span of 15 bases. In nucleotides, the CDR3 is TGTGCCAGCAGTTATCACGCGGGCCTCCGCTACGAGCAGTACTTC. Protein product: CASSYHAGLRYEQYF.

This clone was observed once. The genes are TRBV4-1 and TRBJ2-2; 10 bases align to TRBD1. With V trimmed by 3 bases and J by 6 bases, 10 bases remained unmatched. Germline V gives CDR1 MGHRA, CDR2 YSYEKL. The CDR3 loop spans 17 amino acids. CDR3 DNA sequence: TGCGCCAGCAGCCATCCTCCCGGGACAGGGGATTCCGGGGAGCTGTTTTTT. Its protein product is CASSHPPGTGDSGELFF.

In regard to this clone: A read error may produce the germline difference seen at one junction end. The CDR3 loop reads CASSIAPGQHYEQYF. DNA of the CDR3: TGTGCCAGCAGCATAGCCCCGGGACAGCACTACGAGCAGTACTTC. The rearrangement uses TRBV7-2 and TRBJ2-7, with 7 bases lining up with TRBD1. The CDR3 is 15 amino acids. Germline values: CDR1 SGHTA, CDR2 FQGNSA.

The J gene is TRBJ2-1, the V gene TRBV5-1, with 7 bases fitting TRBD2. Germline trimming cut 9 bases from V and 9 bases from J; bases unmatched to any gene: 9. CDR1 is SGHRS, CDR2 YFSETQ, per germline. The CDR3 sequence is 12 residues long. The DNA of the CDR3 is TGCGCCACCTCGGGGGGTTTTAGTGAGCAGTTCTTC. This gives the protein CATSGGFSEQFF.

The rearrangement uses TRBV7-2 and TRBJ1-1; D possibly corresponds to TRBD1 (6 bases). Germline CDR1 and CDR2: SGHTA and FQGNSA. The CDR3 extends over 13 amino acids. Trimming took off 1 base at V and 9 bases at J, with 12 bases between the two ends. The CDR3 DNA is TGTGCCAGCAGCTTAGTCGGGGGCGAACAAGCTTTCTTT. It specifies CASSLVGGEQAFF.

The table lists this clone with a count of one. This chain connects TRBV5-6 to TRBJ1-2, with 7 bases fitting TRBD1. CDR3 length equals 13 residues. In germline, CDR1 is SGHDT, CDR2 YYEEEE. J lost 4 bases, V lost 4 bases, and 4 bases had no gene match. The CDR3 DNA reads as TGTGCCAGCAGCAGCGACAGGGTCTATGGCTACACCTTC. Translating gives CASSSDRVYGYTF.

This chain uses TRBV21-1 with TRBJ2-7. TRBV21-1 is tagged as a pseudogene. This CDR3 spans 15 amino acids. The CDR3 region is CASSRGTVALREQYV. The CDR3 DNA reads as TGTGCCAGCAGCAGAGGGACAGTAGCCTTGCGGGAGCAGTACGTC.

The rearrangement links TRBV9 to TRBJ2-1; D not resolved. CDR3 size: 13 residues. Germline CDR1 reads SGDLS; CDR2 reads YYNGEE. V gave up 2 bases and J gave up 9 bases, with 12 bases separating them. The CDR3 DNA is TGTGCCAGCAGCGTCCAGGAACACTTTGAGCAGTTCTTC. It yields the protein CASSVQEHFEQFF. Variable domain in full (rest from reference TRBV9 and TRBJ2-1): DSGVTQTPKHLITATGQRVTLRCSPRSGDLSVYWYQQSLDQGLQFLIQYYNGEERAKGNILERFSAQQFPDLHSELNLSSLELGDSALYFCASSVQEHFEQFFGPGTRLTVL.

This clone was observed a single time. The chain links TRBV5-5 to TRBJ1-5, with 9 nucleotides matching TRBD1. The V gene end was trimmed by 5 bases and the J gene end by 5 bases; junction bases not matched to a gene: 14. CDR3 length: 17 residues. Germline values: CDR1 SGHKS, CDR2 YYEKEE (reference sequence). CDR3 residues: CASSPHGTGNPYQPQHF. The CDR3 DNA is TGTGCCAGCAGTCCCCACGGGACAGGGAATCCGTATCAGCCCCAGCATTTT.

The chain employs TRBV15 and TRBJ1-5, with TRBD1 matching over 8 bases. Germline assignment: CDR1 LNHNV and CDR2 YYDKDF (reference sequence). This CDR3 spans 18 amino acids. V shed 2 bases and J 10 bases; nucleotides not matched to a gene: 19. The CDR3 coding sequence is TGTGCCACCAGCAGAAAAACCACCGGGACAGGAGTTTATAATCCCCAGCATTTT. It yields the protein CATSRKTTGTGVYNPQHF.

This clone was detected many times. The same CDR3 arises from other DNA sequences in this sample as well. V gene TRBV9 combines with J gene TRBJ1-1, with 7 bases aligning to TRBD1. CDR1 and CDR2 (germline): SGDLS, YYNGEE. This CDR3 has 15 amino acids. The V segment lost 0 bases and the J segment 1 base; nucleotides outside the gene matches: 3. The CDR3 bases are TGTGCCAGCAGCGTAGAACCAGGGGGGAACACTGAAGCTTTCTTT. Translated: CASSVEPGGNTEAFF. The complete variable domain, with remaining parts taken from reference TRBV9 and TRBJ1-1, reads DSGVTQTPKHLITATGQRVTLRCSPRSGDLSVYWYQQSLDQGLQFLIQYYNGEERAKGNILERFSAQQFPDLHSELNLSSLELGDSALYFCASSVEPGGNTEAFFGQGTRLTVV.

This clone was counted a few times. The V gene is TRBV2, the J gene TRBJ2-5; 11 bases agree with TRBD1. J gave up 5 bases and V 6 bases, and 8 bases lay outside the gene matches. Looked up from germline, CDR1 is SNHLY and CDR2 is FYNNEI. There are 15 residues in the CDR3. CDR3 DNA sequence: TGTGCCAGCAGCGAGGACAGGGGGCTTTGGGAGACCCAGTACTTC. Protein product: CASSEDRGLWETQYF. The full variable domain, its missing parts supplied by reference TRBV2 and TRBJ2-5, is EPEVTQTPSHQVTQMGQEVILRCVPISNHLYFYWYRQILGQKVEFLVSFYNNEISEKSEIFDDQFSVERPDGSNFTLKIRSTKLEDSAMYFCASSEDRGLWETQYFGPGTRLLVL.

V gene TRBV5-5 combines with J gene TRBJ2-3, with TRBD2 matching 9 bases. Trimming took 5 bases from V and 0 from J; bases not matched to a gene: 7. CDR3 length: 16 amino acids. Germline lookup yields CDR1 SGHKS and CDR2 YYEKEE (reference sequence). The CDR3 is CASRSPGTSSTDTQYF. CDR3 nucleotide sequence: TGTGCCAGCAGGTCACCCGGGACTAGCAGCACAGATACGCAGTATTTT.

The CDR3 nucleotides are TGTGCCAGCACTCGACAGGTCCAAGAGACCCAGTACTTC. Its translation: CASTRQVQETQYF. The rearrangement uses TRBV2 and TRBJ2-5; tentative D call: TRBD1 (6 bases). There are 13 residues in the CDR3. The germline V gene has CDR1 SNHLY and CDR2 FYNNEI. V was trimmed by 7 bases and J by 1 base, leaving 10 bases between them.

The rearrangement joins TRBV21-1 to TRBJ1-5. TRBV21-1 is classified as a pseudogene. The CDR3 sequence is 14 residues long. The CDR3 reads CASSGRRFWQPQHF. DNA for the CDR3: TGTGCCAGCAGCGGGAGGAGGTTCTGGCAGCCCCAGCATTTT.

J is TRBJ1-5 and V is TRBV7-2; D is possibly TRBD1 (6 bases). The CDR3 runs to 14 residues. V lost 1 base and J 5 bases, leaving 9 bases between the germline ends. The V gene's germline CDR1 is SGHTA and CDR2 FQGNSA. The CDR3 loop is CASSLVGGDQPQHF. The CDR3 DNA reads TGTGCCAGCAGCTTAGTAGGGGGAGATCAGCCCCAGCATTTT.

The chain recombines TRBV9 with TRBJ2-5; no clear D. Germline-derived CDR1 and CDR2 are SGDLS and YYNGEE. V was pared by 4 bases and J by 1 base, with 8 bases between. The CDR3 length is 13 residues. The CDR3 sequence: CASSRLVQETQYF. For the CDR3, the DNA is TGTGCCAGCAGCCGGCTAGTCCAAGAGACCCAGTACTTC.

The chain carries TRBV10-2 and TRBJ1-5; TRBD1 matches 9 bases. The V gene's germline CDR1 is WSHSY and CDR2 SAAADI. The CDR3 is 16 amino acids. J was trimmed by 9 bases and V by 2 bases; bases with no gene match: 11. The DNA of the CDR3 is TGCGCCAGCAGTGAGCTTGTGACAGGGGGAAATGGGCCCCAGCATTTT. Its protein is CASSELVTGGNGPQHF.